The rows below give T cell receptor beta chains drawn from one sample of a study of synovial regulatory T cells in juvenile arthritis. The repertoire was sequenced with immunoSEQ multiplex PCR; TCRdb's copy has only in-frame clones and lacks some. The sample includes about 9,700 clones. Sample: Treg cells from blood. These receptors originate from a donor aged 2-35 years with juvenile idiopathic arthritis. Both conserved end residues are part of each CDR3. The order of the fields is V gene, J gene, CDR3 protein.

TRBV11-2	TRBJ1-1	CASRGGRMNTEAFF
TRBV6-6	TRBJ1-5	CASSRDSDYSNQPQHF
TRBV19	TRBJ2-7	CASKYGQDYDYEQYF
TRBV7-9	TRBJ1-4	CASRPRDRGAATNEKLFF
TRBV5-1	TRBJ1-2	CASSRLEGGYGYTF
TRBV19	TRBJ1-4	CASGALWGEKLFF
TRBV7-9	TRBJ2-3	CASSPDGPTDTQYF
TRBV7-9	TRBJ2-3	CASTRLAGGVVDTQYF
TRBV23-1	TRBJ2-5	CASGRAEETQYF
TRBV5-1	TRBJ2-3	CASSLAVRADTQYF
TRBV7-9	TRBJ1-3	CASSFQGDTIYF
TRBV7-2	TRBJ1-2	CASSLVSYGYTF
TRBV5-5	TRBJ2-2	CASSPGNIVAGELFF
TRBV7-9	TRBJ2-5	CASSLWLADETQYF
TRBV5-1	TRBJ1-1	CASSSLRGMNTEAFF
TRBV10-2	TRBJ1-2	CASSEFWGNYGYTF
TRBV28	TRBJ1-3	CASSFAGTTGGSGGNTIYF
TRBV6-5	TRBJ2-7	CASSYSGLAAYEQYF
TRBV18	TRBJ1-2	CASSPTRGGVGGYTF
TRBV19	TRBJ2-4	CASRNRGSSSKNIQYF
TRBV5-1	TRBJ2-7	CASSYVLAGGYYEQYF
TRBV5-1	TRBJ1-2	CASSSIIGHNYGYTF
TRBV2	TRBJ1-2	CASTQTGRMNYGYTF
TRBV30	TRBJ1-6	CAWTGQPYSPLHF
TRBV5-1	TRBJ1-2	CASSLTTGGGYTF
TRBV7-8	TRBJ2-7	CASTDRGPFYEQYF
TRBV28	TRBJ2-7	CASSFFIWDPRYEQYF
TRBV4-1	TRBJ1-2	CASSQVIDRGPYGYTF
TRBV5-6	TRBJ2-1	CASSPPLLASVFF
TRBV6-6	TRBJ1-4	CATRGGAGEKLFF
TRBV20-1	TRBJ2-7	CSAPLLYEQYF
TRBV10-3	TRBJ2-7	CAISFSGQGNITYEQYF
TRBV5-1	TRBJ1-4	CASSRREGEKLFF
TRBV19	TRBJ1-2	CASSIGPNSNGYTF
TRBV30	TRBJ1-5	CAWSGDGDQPQHF
TRBV11-3	TRBJ2-1	CASSTRLGSNEQFF
TRBV5-1	TRBJ2-5	CASRAQETQYF
TRBV11-2	TRBJ1-1	CASSRGARGTEAFF
TRBV28	TRBJ2-1	CASRGPTDSSYNEQFF
TRBV5-5	TRBJ2-5	CASSLEQGGEETQYF